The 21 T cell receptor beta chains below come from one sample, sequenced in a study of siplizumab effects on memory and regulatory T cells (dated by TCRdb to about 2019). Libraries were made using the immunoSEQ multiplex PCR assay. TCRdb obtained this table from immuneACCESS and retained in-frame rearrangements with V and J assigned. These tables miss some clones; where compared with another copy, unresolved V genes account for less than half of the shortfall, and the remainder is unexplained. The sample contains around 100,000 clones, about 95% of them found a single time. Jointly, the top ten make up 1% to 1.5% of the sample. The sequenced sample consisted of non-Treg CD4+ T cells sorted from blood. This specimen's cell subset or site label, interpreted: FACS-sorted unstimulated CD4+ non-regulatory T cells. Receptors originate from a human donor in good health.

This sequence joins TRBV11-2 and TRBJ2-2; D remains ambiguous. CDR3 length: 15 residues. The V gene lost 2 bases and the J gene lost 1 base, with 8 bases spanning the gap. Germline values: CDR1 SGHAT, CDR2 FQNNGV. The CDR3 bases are TGTGCCAGCAGCTTAAACGGCGAGAACACCGGGGAGCTGTTTTTT. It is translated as CASSLNGENTGELFF. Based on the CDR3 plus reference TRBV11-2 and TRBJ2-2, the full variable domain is EAGVAQSPRYKIIEKRQSVAFWCNPISGHATLYWYQQILGQGPKLLIQFQNNGVVDDSQLPKDRFSAERLKGVDSTLKIQPAKLEDSAVYLCASSLNGENTGELFFGEGSRLTVL.

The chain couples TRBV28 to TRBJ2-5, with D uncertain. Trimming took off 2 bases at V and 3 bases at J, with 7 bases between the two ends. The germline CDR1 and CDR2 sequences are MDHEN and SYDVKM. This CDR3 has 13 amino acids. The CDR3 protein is CASSLSLEETQYF. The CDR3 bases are TGTGCCAGCAGTTTAAGTCTCGAAGAGACCCAGTACTTC.

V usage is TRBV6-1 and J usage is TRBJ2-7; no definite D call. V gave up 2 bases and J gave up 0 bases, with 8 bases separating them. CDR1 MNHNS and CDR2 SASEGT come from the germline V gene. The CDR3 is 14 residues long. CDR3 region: CASSELARSYEQYF. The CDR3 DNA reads TGTGCCAGCAGTGAATTGGCACGCTCCTACGAGCAGTACTTC.

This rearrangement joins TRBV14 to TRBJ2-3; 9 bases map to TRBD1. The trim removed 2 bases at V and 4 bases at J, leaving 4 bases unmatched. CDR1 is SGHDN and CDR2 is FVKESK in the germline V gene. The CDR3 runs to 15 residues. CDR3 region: CASSQTGTGSDTQYF. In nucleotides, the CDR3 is TGTGCCAGCAGCCAAACCGGGACAGGGTCAGATACGCAGTATTTT.

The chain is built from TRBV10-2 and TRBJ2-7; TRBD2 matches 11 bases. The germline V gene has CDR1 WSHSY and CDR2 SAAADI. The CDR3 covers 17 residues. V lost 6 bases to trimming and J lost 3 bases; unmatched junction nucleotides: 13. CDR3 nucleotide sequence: TGCGCCAGCAGGATAGGGGCGACTAGCGGGATCTTCTACGAGCAGTACTTC. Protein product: CASRIGATSGIFYEQYF.

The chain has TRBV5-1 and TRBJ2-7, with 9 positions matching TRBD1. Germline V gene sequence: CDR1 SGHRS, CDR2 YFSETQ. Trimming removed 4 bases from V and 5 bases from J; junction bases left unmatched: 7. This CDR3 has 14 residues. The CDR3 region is CASSKRTGDDEQYF. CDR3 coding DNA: TGCGCCAGCAGCAAACGGACAGGGGATGACGAGCAGTACTTC.

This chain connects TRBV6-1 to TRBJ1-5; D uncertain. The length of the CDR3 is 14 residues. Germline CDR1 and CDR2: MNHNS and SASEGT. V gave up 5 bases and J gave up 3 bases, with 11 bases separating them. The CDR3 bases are TGTGCCAGCAGTCTGGGAGGGTTCAATCAGCCCCAGCATTTT. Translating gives CASSLGGFNQPQHF.

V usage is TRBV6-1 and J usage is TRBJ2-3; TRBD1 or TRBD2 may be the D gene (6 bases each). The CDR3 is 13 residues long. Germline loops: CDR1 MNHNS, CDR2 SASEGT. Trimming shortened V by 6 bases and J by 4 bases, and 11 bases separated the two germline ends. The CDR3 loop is CASREGGADTQYF. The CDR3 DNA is TGTGCCAGCAGGGAGGGGGGAGCAGATACGCAGTATTTT.

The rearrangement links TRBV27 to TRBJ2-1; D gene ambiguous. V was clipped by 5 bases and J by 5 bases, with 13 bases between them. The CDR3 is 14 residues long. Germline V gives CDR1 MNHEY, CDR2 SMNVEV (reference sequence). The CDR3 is CASSPQGRHNEQFF. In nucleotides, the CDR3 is TGTGCCAGCAGTCCCCAAGGGCGGCACAATGAGCAGTTCTTC.

The CDR3 here is CASSLGLAGDTQYF. DNA of the CDR3: TGTGCCAGCAGTTTGGGACTAGCGGGAGATACGCAGTATTTT. This chain links TRBV28 with TRBJ2-3; 12 bases are a match to TRBD2. The V gene end was trimmed by 3 bases and the J gene end by 5 bases; junction bases not matched to a gene: 0. Germline values: CDR1 MDHEN, CDR2 SYDVKM. The CDR3 length is 14 residues.

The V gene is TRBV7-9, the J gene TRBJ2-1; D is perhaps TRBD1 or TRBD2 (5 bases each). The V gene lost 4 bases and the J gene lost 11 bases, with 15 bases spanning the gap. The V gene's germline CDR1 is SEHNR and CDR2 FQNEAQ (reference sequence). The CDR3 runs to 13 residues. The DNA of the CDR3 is TGTGCCAGCAGCTCGCCGGGACCTACAAAGCAGTTCTTC. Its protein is CASSSPGPTKQFF.

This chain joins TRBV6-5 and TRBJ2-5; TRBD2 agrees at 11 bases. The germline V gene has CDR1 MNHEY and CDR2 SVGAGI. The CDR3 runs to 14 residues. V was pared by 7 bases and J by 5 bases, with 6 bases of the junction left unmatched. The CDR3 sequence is CASTVLAGGETQYF. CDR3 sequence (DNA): TGTGCCAGCACTGTCCTAGCGGGAGGTGAGACCCAGTACTTC.

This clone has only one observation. The CDR3 spells CASSVGGVAGGSPYEQYF. DNA for the CDR3: TGTGCCAGCAGCGTAGGGGGGGTAGCGGGAGGAAGCCCCTACGAGCAGTACTTC. J is TRBJ2-7 and V is TRBV9; 10 nucleotides align to TRBD2. The CDR3 loop spans 18 amino acids. Germline V gene data show CDR1 as SGDLS and CDR2 as YYNGEE. The junction had 11 bases not matched to a gene; V was cut back by 0 bases and J by 2 bases.

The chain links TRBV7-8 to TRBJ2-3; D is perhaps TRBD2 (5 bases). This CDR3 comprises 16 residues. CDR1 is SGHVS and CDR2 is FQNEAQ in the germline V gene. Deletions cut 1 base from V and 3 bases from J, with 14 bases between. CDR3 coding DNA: TGTGCCAGCAGCTTAGAGGACTCAGTGTTTACAGATACGCAGTATTTT. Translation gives CASSLEDSVFTDTQYF.

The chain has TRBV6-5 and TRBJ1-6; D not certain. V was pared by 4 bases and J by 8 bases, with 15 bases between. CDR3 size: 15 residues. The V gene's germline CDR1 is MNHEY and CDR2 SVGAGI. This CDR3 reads CASSSFRTLHSPLHF. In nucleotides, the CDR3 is TGTGCCAGCAGTTCTTTTAGGACCCTGCATTCACCCCTCCACTTT.

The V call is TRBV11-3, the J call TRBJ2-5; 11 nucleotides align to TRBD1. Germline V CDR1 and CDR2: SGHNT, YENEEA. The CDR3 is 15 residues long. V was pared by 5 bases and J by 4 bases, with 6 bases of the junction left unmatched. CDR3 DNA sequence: TGTGCCAGCAGCCCTCGGACAGGGGGCACAGAGACCCAGTACTTC. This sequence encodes CASSPRTGGTETQYF.

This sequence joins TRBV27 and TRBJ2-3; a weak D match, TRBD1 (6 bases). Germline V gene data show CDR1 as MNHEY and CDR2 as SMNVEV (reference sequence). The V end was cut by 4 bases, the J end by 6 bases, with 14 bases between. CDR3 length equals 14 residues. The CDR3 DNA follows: TGTGCCAGCAGTTCGTACAGGGCCGGCGATACGCAGTATTTT. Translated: CASSSYRAGDTQYF.

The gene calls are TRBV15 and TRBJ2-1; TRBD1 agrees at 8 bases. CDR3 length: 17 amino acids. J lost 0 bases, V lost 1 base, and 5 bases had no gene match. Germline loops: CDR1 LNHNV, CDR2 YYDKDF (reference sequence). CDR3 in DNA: TGTGCCACCAGCAGAGGCCGGACAGGGTCCTCCTACAATGAGCAGTTCTTC. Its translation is CATSRGRTGSSYNEQFF.

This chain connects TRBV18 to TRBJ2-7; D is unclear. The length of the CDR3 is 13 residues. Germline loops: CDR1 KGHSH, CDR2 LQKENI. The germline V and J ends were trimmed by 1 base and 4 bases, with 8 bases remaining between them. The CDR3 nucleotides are TGTGCCAGCTCACCACAATCGGCATACGAGCAGTACTTC. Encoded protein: CASSPQSAYEQYF.

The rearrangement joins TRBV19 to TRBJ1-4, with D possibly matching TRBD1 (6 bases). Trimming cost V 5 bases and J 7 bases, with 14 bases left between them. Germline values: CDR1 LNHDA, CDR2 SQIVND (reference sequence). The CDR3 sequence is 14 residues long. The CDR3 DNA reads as TGTGCCAGTAGTTTGGGGGGGCTGGTTGAAAAACTGTTTTTT. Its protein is CASSLGGLVEKLFF.

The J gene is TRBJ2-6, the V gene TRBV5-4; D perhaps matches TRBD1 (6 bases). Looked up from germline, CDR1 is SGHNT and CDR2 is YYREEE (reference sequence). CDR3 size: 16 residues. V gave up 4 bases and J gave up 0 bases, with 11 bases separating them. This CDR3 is CASSTWTVSGANVLTF. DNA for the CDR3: TGTGCCAGCAGCACCTGGACAGTCTCTGGGGCCAACGTCCTGACTTTC.